The sequence of this TCR beta chain was determined in a study of T cells expressing NK-cell markers. The study, taken as a whole, reports: In several donors, dominant clonotypes made up about 25-60.1% of CD3+CD56-NKG2C+ cells.

TCRdb processed the 5' RACE reads again and assigns one entry to each CDR3 protein, with no DNA. The sample includes under 500,000 distinct CDR3 sequences. Points on this clonotype: The target antigen is unknown.

This TCR was sampled from a woman between 18 and 69 years old in good health. Material: blood T cells: a sorted CD56 or NKG2C T cell subset, CD4+ or CD8+ T cells, or bulk PBMC T cells (not recorded which).

The chain's CDR3 is CASSLDGGSAKNIQYF. The chain has TRBV7-2 and TRBJ2-4; TCRdb's assignment of TRBD1 cannot be checked, as there is no DNA. The CDR3 contains 16 residues. CDR1 SGHTA and CDR2 FQGNSA come from the germline V gene.